Presented here are 25 T cell receptor beta chains from one specimen sequenced in a study of T cell repertoires in cytomegalovirus infection. MiXCR was run by TCRdb on the reads, yielding one entry per CDR3 protein. The sample comprises 340,000 or so distinct CDR3 sequences, 25% of which are singletons, and about 14% rests with the top ten. These receptors lack a known antigen. This specimen was cultured PBMCs, taken from culture after CMV antigen stimulation. These receptor sequences come from a human donor in good health (CMV status not recorded). Some clones in this sample may be carry-over from other donors' samples.

The chain recombines TRBV7-2 with TRBJ2-3, with D hard to call. Germline V gene data show CDR1 as SGHTA and CDR2 as FQGNSA. The CDR3 is 12 residues long. Trimming stripped 5 bases from V and 4 bases from J, with 7 bases between. The chain's CDR3 is CASSRVADTQYF. CDR3 sequence (DNA): TGTGCCAGCAGCCGGGTTGCAGATACGCAGTATTTT.

This chain links TRBV7-6 with TRBJ2-1; D is possibly TRBD1 (5 bases). The CDR3 is 17 residues long. V was trimmed by 5 bases and J by 0 bases, leaving 17 bases between them. CDR1 is SGHVS, CDR2 FNYEAQ, per germline. CDR3 in DNA: TGTGCCAGCAGCCTTGGTTATAAGGGGATCTCCTACAATGAGCAGTTCTTC. Its protein product is CASSLGYKGISYNEQFF.

V and J are TRBV2 and TRBJ2-1; TRBD2 might be the D (5 bases). The V gene lost 6 bases and the J gene lost 5 bases, with 8 bases spanning the gap. Germline CDR1 SNHLY, CDR2 FYNNEI. CDR3 length: 12 amino acids. This CDR3 is CASRDFNNEQFF. In DNA form, the CDR3 reads TGTGCCAGCAGGGACTTCAACAATGAGCAGTTCTTC.

The chain has TRBV12-3 or TRBV12-4 and TRBJ2-3, with unresolved D. The V end lost 6 bases, the J end lost 5 bases, and 15 bases lay between the germline ends. This CDR3 spans 14 amino acids. CDR3 in amino acids: CASSLPASGDTQYF. The CDR3 DNA follows: TGTGCCAGCAGCTTACCGGCGTCCGGAGATACGCAGTATTTT.

CDR3 bases: TGTGCTAGTGCCTTGTATCTTAAGGAGGGAGCATCCTACAATGAGCAGTTCTTC. It yields the protein CASALYLKEGASYNEQFF. The chain is built from TRBV12-5 and TRBJ2-1; a weak D match, TRBD2 (6 bases). The germline V and J ends were trimmed by 7 bases and 1 base, with 23 bases remaining between them. This CDR3 is built from 18 residues. Germline CDR1 reads LGHNT; CDR2 reads FRNRAP. The full variable domain, in which reference TRBV12-5 and TRBJ2-1 provide the parts outside the CDR3, is DARVTQTPRHKVTEMGQEVTMRCQPILGHNTVFWYRQTMMQGLELLAYFRNRAPLDDSGMPKDRFSAEMPDATLATLKIQPSEPRDSAVYFCASALYLKEGASYNEQFFGPGTRLTVL.

The gene calls are TRBV12-3 or TRBV12-4 and TRBJ2-2, with TRBD1 matching over 9 bases. The CDR3 spans 16 residues. Trimming took 5 bases from V and 3 from J; bases not matched to a gene: 7. The CDR3 region has the DNA TGTGCCAGCAGTACCGGACAGGGGACGGACACCGGGGAGCTGTTTTTT. It specifies CASSTGQGTDTGELFF.

The V and J genes are TRBV2 and TRBJ2-7; perhaps TRBD2 as D (5 bases). This CDR3 comprises 14 residues. V lost 4 bases and J lost 2, with 12 bases in between. CDR1 and CDR2 (germline): SNHLY, FYNNEI. The CDR3 region is CASSVLGSAYEQYV. In nucleotides, the CDR3 is TGTGCCAGCAGTGTATTAGGGAGTGCCTACGAGCAGTACGTC.

V usage is TRBV6-1 and J usage is TRBJ1-5; a possible D gene is TRBD1 (5 bases). The length of the CDR3 is 14 residues. Trimming pared 6 bases from V and 4 bases from J, leaving 13 bases between. Germline V gives CDR1 MNHNS, CDR2 SASEGT. The CDR3 nucleotides are TGTGCCAGCAGCGGAGTTAGGGGTAATCAGCCCCAGCATTTT. Translated: CASSGVRGNQPQHF.

The gene calls are TRBV10-3 and TRBJ1-2; TRBD1 aligns across 7 bases. CDR3 length equals 13 residues. Trimming removed 10 bases from V and 4 bases from J; junction bases left unmatched: 9. Germline CDR1 ENHRY, CDR2 SYGVKD. The CDR3 sequence: CATRDSQLYGYTF. CDR3 nucleotide sequence: TGTGCCACCCGGGACAGCCAGCTCTATGGCTACACCTTC.

The V and J genes are TRBV20-1 and TRBJ2-5, with 7 bases identical to TRBD2. Per germline, CDR1 DFQATT and CDR2 SNEGSKA (reference sequence). Trimming took 5 bases from V and 2 from J; bases not matched to a gene: 5. The CDR3 sequence is 13 residues long. CDR3: CSAALAIQETQYF. The CDR3 nucleotides are TGCAGTGCTGCACTAGCGATTCAAGAGACCCAGTACTTC.

This clonotype was seen more than once but under ten times. This chain uses TRBV28 with TRBJ1-1; no clear D. The germline V and J ends were trimmed by 3 bases and 3 bases, with 8 bases remaining between them. The CDR3 is made up of 13 amino acids. Germline V gene data show CDR1 as MDHEN and CDR2 as SYDVKM. The CDR3 is CASSFWDHTEAFF. DNA of the CDR3: TGTGCCAGCAGTTTCTGGGATCACACTGAAGCTTTCTTT.

V usage is TRBV6-1 and J usage is TRBJ1-1; 9 bases fit TRBD1. Germline V lookup: CDR1 MNHNS, CDR2 SASEGT. This CDR3 region has 15 residues. The ends lost 6 bases at V and 1 base at J; junction bases unmatched: 6. The CDR3 spells CASSPMTGGNTEAFF. In DNA, the CDR3 is TGTGCCAGCAGCCCAATGACAGGGGGGAACACTGAAGCTTTCTTT.

This chain links TRBV5-1 with TRBJ2-7, with a possible D match to TRBD1 (6 bases). V was clipped by 4 bases and J by 3 bases, with 20 bases between them. The CDR3 runs to 16 residues. CDR1 and CDR2 (germline): SGHRS, YFSETQ. As DNA, the CDR3 is TGCGCCAGCAGCAGGGCGGTGGGGGCCCCCTTCTACGAGCAGTACGTC. This codes for CASSRAVGAPFYEQYV.

This clonotype was detected a few times. The chain couples TRBV6-1 to TRBJ1-5, with 11 bases fitting TRBD1. Germline-derived CDR1 and CDR2 are MNHNS and SASEGT. The CDR3 loop spans 15 amino acids. J lost 8 bases, V lost 4 bases, and 7 bases had no gene match. In DNA, the CDR3 is TGTGCCAGCAGTGGGGGACAGGGGGGGTTGGAGCCCCAGCATTTT. Its translation is CASSGGQGGLEPQHF.

This clonotype was detected only a few times. This chain uses TRBV30 with TRBJ2-2; 8 bases fit TRBD2. Trimming took 4 bases from V and 5 from J; bases not matched to a gene: 15. There are 17 residues in the CDR3. Germline CDR1 reads GTSNPN; CDR2 reads SVGIG (reference sequence). The CDR3 reads CAWNAGTSGGGTGELFF. The CDR3 DNA reads as TGTGCCTGGAACGCTGGAACTAGCGGAGGAGGGACCGGGGAGCTGTTTTTT.

In the case of this clonotype: The missing conserved phenylalanine or tryptophan at the end of this CDR3 makes a read error likely. The rearrangement links TRBV7-9 to TRBJ2-7; 8 bases agree with TRBD2. CDR1 SEHNR and CDR2 FQNEAQ come from the germline V gene (reference sequence). CDR3 length: 14 residues. V shed 8 bases, J shed 6 bases, and the junction held 12 bases outside the gene matches. CDR3 region: CASSRSGSLGEQYS. The CDR3 nucleotides read TGTGCCAGCTCCAGAAGCGGGAGTCTTGGCGAGCAGTACTCC.

The rearrangement links TRBV20-1 to TRBJ2-5; no definite D call. This CDR3 has 9 residues. V was pared by 5 bases and J by 5 bases, with 3 bases between. Germline-derived CDR1 and CDR2 are DFQATT and SNEGSKA (reference sequence). CDR3 residues: CSAPETQYF. CDR3 nucleotide sequence: TGCAGTGCTCCTGAGACCCAGTACTTC.

This clonotype showed up many times. This chain uses TRBV7-2 with TRBJ2-1, with 12 bases identical to TRBD2. Germline V gives CDR1 SGHTA, CDR2 FQGNSA. The CDR3 loop spans 16 amino acids. V was clipped by 4 bases and J by 7 bases; unmatched bases: 8. The CDR3 spells CASSSRLAGVGNEQFF. The CDR3 nucleotides read TGTGCCAGCAGCTCAAGACTAGCGGGAGTAGGGAATGAGCAGTTCTTC.

There are a few counts of this clonotype. The CDR3 bases are TGTGCCAGCAGCCAAGCCCGGGACCACTCCTACGAGCAGTACTTC. This codes for CASSQARDHSYEQYF. This chain connects TRBV14 to TRBJ2-7; D possibly uses TRBD1 or TRBD2 (5 bases each). Trimming removed 1 base at V and 0 bases at J, with 10 bases between. There are 15 residues in the CDR3. In germline, CDR1 is SGHDN, CDR2 FVKESK.

This chain connects TRBV29-1 to TRBJ1-2; D is undetermined. Trimming cost V 7 bases and J 2 bases, with 8 bases left between them. Germline CDR1 reads SQVTM; CDR2 reads ANQGSEA. The CDR3 totals 11 residues. The CDR3 DNA reads TGCAGCGCTGGAGAGAACTATGGCTACACCTTC. Protein: CSAGENYGYTF.

This sequence joins TRBV11-2 and TRBJ1-2; no firm D call. CDR1 and CDR2 (germline): SGHAT, FQNNGV. This CDR3 is built from 15 residues. Trimming took off 0 bases at V and 2 bases at J, with 10 bases between the two ends. CDR3 DNA sequence: TGTGCCAGCAGCTTAGAGGCCGTCCCCAACTATGGCTACACCTTC. This translates into CASSLEAVPNYGYTF.

This clonotype has ten or more counts. The rearrangement uses TRBV7-8 and TRBJ2-5, with D perhaps TRBD2 (5 bases). V dropped 4 bases and J dropped 5 bases, with 14 bases sitting between them. Germline lookup yields CDR1 SGHVS and CDR2 FQNEAQ. This CDR3 contains 14 residues. CDR3 nucleotides: TGTGCCAGCAGCTCTAACCTCGGGGAGGAGACCCAGTACTTC. This sequence encodes CASSSNLGEETQYF.

This clonotype has just a few counts. The chain has TRBV7-1 and TRBJ1-2; D is uncertain. TRBV7-1 is labeled an ORF, and its function is uncertain. CDR3 length: 12 amino acids. The ends were cut back, 3 bases at V and 5 bases at J, with 7 bases in the middle. In DNA, the CDR3 is TGTGCCAGCAGCTCCCCCATATATGGCTACACCTTC. This codes for CASSSPIYGYTF.

The V gene is TRBV12-3 or TRBV12-4, the J gene TRBJ2-7; D possibly corresponds to TRBD1 (6 bases). This CDR3 spans 16 amino acids. Trimming cost V 6 bases and J 3 bases, with 21 bases left between them. The CDR3 region is CASSKGQPAIGYEQYF. The CDR3 DNA follows: TGTGCCAGCAGCAAAGGACAGCCAGCGATTGGCTACGAGCAGTACTTC.

There are many counts of this clonotype. This chain uses TRBV7-2 with TRBJ1-2; D remains ambiguous. The CDR3 sequence is 12 residues long. With 3 bases removed from V and 8 bases from J, the gap between germline ends came to 10 bases. The germline gives CDR1 SGHTA, CDR2 FQGNSA. DNA for the CDR3: TGTGCCAGCAGCTTTTTAATCCCAGGCTACACCTTC. Residues: CASSFLIPGYTF. The whole variable domain, filled in from reference TRBV7-2 and TRBJ1-2, reads GAGVSQSPSNKVTEKGKDVELRCDPISGHTALYWYRQSLGQGLEFLIYFQGNSAPDKSGLPSDRFSAERTGGSVSTLTIQRTQQEDSAVYLCASSFLIPGYTFGSGTRLTVV.